This passage covers 14 T cell receptor beta chains from one sample sequenced in a study of OX40 agonist ivuxolimab in advanced cancers. Sequenced by immunoSEQ multiplex PCR; TCRdb stores in-frame clones only, minus some. Here the sample spans some 25,000 clones, roughly 77% being singletons. Source: CD4+ or CD8+ T cells sorted from blood, taken in a trial of the OX40 agonist ivuxolimab. The origin of the receptors is an adult with an advanced solid tumor such as melanoma, head and neck, liver or kidney cancer.

This clone was picked up one time. The chain carries TRBV6-6 and TRBJ1-1; D is unresolved. CDR3 length: 13 amino acids. V lost 6 bases and J lost 7, with 15 bases in between. Per germline, CDR1 MNHNY and CDR2 SVGAGI (reference sequence). This CDR3 is CASSPLARREAFF. In DNA, the CDR3 is TGTGCCAGCAGCCCCCTCGCCAGGCGTGAAGCTTTCTTT.

The V and J genes are TRBV6-1 and TRBJ1-2, with unresolved D. The V end lost 2 bases, the J end lost 4 bases, and 14 bases lay between the germline ends. Germline V gene sequence: CDR1 MNHNS, CDR2 SASEGT. The length of the CDR3 is 15 residues. CDR3 bases: TGTGCCAGCAGTGAAAGTCAGGCTCTAAGCTATGGCTACACCTTC. Its protein is CASSESQALSYGYTF.

The V gene is TRBV4-1, the J gene TRBJ1-4; D is ambiguous. Germline loops: CDR1 MGHRA, CDR2 YSYEKL. The CDR3 is made up of 13 amino acids. The ends were cut back, 2 bases at V and 7 bases at J, with 8 bases in the middle. CDR3 nucleotide sequence: TGCGCCAGCAGCCAACACTCGGGTGAAAAACTGTTTTTT. This encodes CASSQHSGEKLFF.

For this clone: One end of the junction does not line up with germline, which may come from a read error. CDR3 DNA: TGTGCTAGCAGCCGAATACTAGCGGGGGGGCAAAATGAGCAGTTCTTC. Its translation: CASSRILAGGQNEQFF. V and J are TRBV7-7 and TRBJ2-1; 13 bases match TRBD2. Germline CDR1 is SSHAT and CDR2 is FNYEAQ (reference sequence). This CDR3 is built from 16 residues. Filled out from reference TRBV7-7 and TRBJ2-1, the complete variable domain reads GAGVSQSPRYKVTKRGQDVTLRCDPISSHATLYWYQQALGQGPEFLTYFNYEAQPDKSGLPSDRFSAERPEGSISTLTIQRTEQRDSAMYRCASSRILAGGQNEQFFGPGTRLTVL.

This rearrangement joins TRBV15 to TRBJ2-7; D is unclear. The CDR3 is 14 residues long. The V gene lost 0 bases and the J gene lost 3 bases, with 9 bases spanning the gap. CDR1 is LNHNV and CDR2 is YYDKDF in the germline V gene (reference sequence). CDR3 sequence reads: CATSRDLGSYEQYF. CDR3 DNA: TGTGCCACCAGCAGAGATTTAGGTAGCTACGAGCAGTACTTC.

The rearrangement uses TRBV30 and TRBJ2-7, with TRBD2 matching 7 bases. The CDR3 length is 17 residues. The ends lost 3 bases at V and 6 bases at J; junction bases unmatched: 20. Per the germline V gene, CDR1 is GTSNPN and CDR2 is SVGIG (reference sequence). CDR3 region: CAWSANPLSTSFSEQYF. Written as DNA, the CDR3 is TGTGCCTGGAGCGCAAACCCCCTCTCGACTAGCTTTTCCGAGCAGTACTTC.

The chain recombines TRBV27 with TRBJ2-5, with D uncertain. Germline loops: CDR1 MNHEY, CDR2 SMNVEV (reference sequence). Trimming left V 5 bases short and J 2 bases short, with 9 bases between. CDR3 length: 13 residues. The CDR3 loop is CASSIIGQETQYF. The DNA for the CDR3 is TGTGCCAGCAGTATTATAGGGCAAGAGACCCAGTACTTC.

The genes are TRBV19 and TRBJ1-5; 10 positions agree with TRBD1. Germline CDR1 is LNHDA and CDR2 is SQIVND (reference sequence). This CDR3 is 16 amino acids long. V shed 3 bases, J shed 0 bases, and the junction held 2 bases outside the gene matches. For the CDR3, the DNA is TGTGCCAGTAGTATCGGACAGGGGGATAGCAATCAGCCCCAGCATTTT. It encodes CASSIGQGDSNQPQHF.

The chain has TRBV10-3 and TRBJ2-7; 9 nucleotides align to TRBD1. Trimming removed 8 bases from V and 1 base from J; junction bases left unmatched: 6. The CDR3 covers 14 residues. Germline V gives CDR1 ENHRY, CDR2 SYGVKD. The CDR3 DNA follows: TGTGCCATCGGGCCGGGACAGGGTTCCTACGAGCAGTACTTC. Amino acids: CAIGPGQGSYEQYF.

V gene TRBV7-8 combines with J gene TRBJ2-1; 10 nucleotides align to TRBD1. This CDR3 contains 16 residues. The V gene's germline CDR1 is SGHVS and CDR2 FQNEAQ. The ends lost 5 bases at V and 5 bases at J; junction bases unmatched: 9. The CDR3 region has the DNA TGTGCCAGCAGCGCCTATCCCGGGACAGGGGACAATGAGCAGTTCTTC. Protein: CASSAYPGTGDNEQFF.

The rearrangement joins TRBV19 to TRBJ2-1; 11 bases agree with TRBD2. Germline values: CDR1 LNHDA, CDR2 SQIVND (reference sequence). V was pared by 0 bases and J by 3 bases, with 10 bases of the junction left unmatched. CDR3 length: 19 amino acids. The CDR3 loop reads CASSIDFTPLAGGYNEQFF. The CDR3 DNA reads TGTGCCAGTAGTATAGATTTCACCCCGCTAGCGGGGGGCTACAATGAGCAGTTCTTC.

The V call is TRBV4-1, the J call TRBJ2-7; D unresolved. V lost 3 bases to trimming and J lost 0 bases, with 15 bases between them. Per germline, CDR1 MGHRA and CDR2 YSYEKL. This CDR3 region has 16 residues. CDR3: CASSQVLDPSSYEQYF. The CDR3, as DNA: TGCGCCAGCAGCCAGGTCCTGGACCCCAGCTCCTACGAGCAGTACTTC.

The J gene is TRBJ2-7, the V gene TRBV10-3, with 8 bases lining up with TRBD1. This CDR3 spans 15 amino acids. Trimming cost V 3 bases and J 3 bases; bases outside gene matches: 7. CDR1 and CDR2 from the germline V gene are ENHRY and SYGVKD. Written as DNA, the CDR3 is TGTGCCATCAGTGAACCGGACAGGGCCGTCTACGAGCAGTACTTC. Translated, it gives CAISEPDRAVYEQYF.

The chain combines TRBV10-3 with TRBJ2-4; TRBD1 is a possible D gene (6 bases). Germline assignment: CDR1 ENHRY and CDR2 SYGVKD. The CDR3 consists of 14 residues. V was pared by 0 bases and J by 7 bases, with 10 bases between. CDR3 amino acids: CAISESPGENIQYF. The CDR3 coding sequence is TGTGCCATCAGTGAGTCGCCAGGGGAGAACATTCAGTACTTC.